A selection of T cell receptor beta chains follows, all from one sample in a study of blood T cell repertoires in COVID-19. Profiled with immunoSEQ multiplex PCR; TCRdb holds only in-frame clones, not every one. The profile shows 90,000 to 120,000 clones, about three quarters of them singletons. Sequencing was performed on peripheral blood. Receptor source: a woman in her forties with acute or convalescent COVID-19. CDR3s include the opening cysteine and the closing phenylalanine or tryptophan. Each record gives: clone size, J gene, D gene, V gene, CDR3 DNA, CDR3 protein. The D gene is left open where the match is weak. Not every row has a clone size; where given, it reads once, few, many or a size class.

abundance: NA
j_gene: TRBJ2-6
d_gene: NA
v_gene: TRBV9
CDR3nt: TGTGCCAGCAGCGTAGGTGAAGGGGCTGGGGCCAACGTCCTGACTTTC
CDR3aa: CASSVGEGAGANVLTF

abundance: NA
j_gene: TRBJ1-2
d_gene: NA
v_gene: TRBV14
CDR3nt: TGTGCCAGCAGCCAAGATATGGCAGGCCTTCGCGGCTACACCTTC
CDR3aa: CASSQDMAGLRGYTF

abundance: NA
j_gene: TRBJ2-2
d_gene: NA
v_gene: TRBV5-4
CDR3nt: TGTGCCAGCAGCTTTAGGCTAGGGCAGGGCGGGGAGCTGTTTTTT
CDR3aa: CASSFRLGQGGELFF

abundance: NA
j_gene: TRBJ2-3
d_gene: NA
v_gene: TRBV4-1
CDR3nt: TGCGCCAGCAGCCAAATTTGGCCGGGGGGCGGGGCAGATACGCAGTATTTT
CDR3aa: CASSQIWPGGGADTQYF

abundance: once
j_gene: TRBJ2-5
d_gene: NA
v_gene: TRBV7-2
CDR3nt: TGTGCCAGCAGCCAAACTAGTATCCAGTACTTC
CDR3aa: CASSQTSIQYF

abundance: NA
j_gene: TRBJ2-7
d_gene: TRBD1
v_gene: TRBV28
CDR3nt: TGTGCCAGCAGTGAACCGACAGGGAGTAATCCTTACGAGCAGTACTTC
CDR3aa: CASSEPTGSNPYEQYF

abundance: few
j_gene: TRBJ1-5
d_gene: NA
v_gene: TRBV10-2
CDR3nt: TGCGCCAGCAGTGAGTCGGACGGACATGGGCCCCAGCATTTT
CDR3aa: CASSESDGHGPQHF

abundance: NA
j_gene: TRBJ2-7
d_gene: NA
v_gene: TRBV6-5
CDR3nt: TGTGCCAGCAGGGAGGGGGCAGAATATCCCTACGAGCAGTACTTC
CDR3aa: CASREGAEYPYEQYF

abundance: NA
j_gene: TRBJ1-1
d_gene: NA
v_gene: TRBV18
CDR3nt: TGTGCCAGCTCACCACAGGGGTCTGAAGCTTTCTTT
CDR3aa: CASSPQGSEAFF

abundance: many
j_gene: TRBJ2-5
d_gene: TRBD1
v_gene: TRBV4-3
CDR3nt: TGCGCCAGCAGCCAGGGGACAGCCCAAGAGACCCAGTACTTC
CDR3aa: CASSQGTAQETQYF

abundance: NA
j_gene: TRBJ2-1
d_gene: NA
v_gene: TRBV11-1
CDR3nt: TGTGCCAGCAGCTTAGCCGGGACAACGAACAATGAGCAGTTCTTC
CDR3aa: CASSLAGTTNNEQFF

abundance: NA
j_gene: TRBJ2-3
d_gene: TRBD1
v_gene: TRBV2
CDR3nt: TGTGCCAGCAGACAGGGGTTAAGAACAGATACGCAGTATTTT
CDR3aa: CASRQGLRTDTQYF

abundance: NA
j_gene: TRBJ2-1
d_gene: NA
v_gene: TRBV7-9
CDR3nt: TGTGCCAGCAGCTTCGCAGGGTACAATGAGCAGTTCTTC
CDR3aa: CASSFAGYNEQFF

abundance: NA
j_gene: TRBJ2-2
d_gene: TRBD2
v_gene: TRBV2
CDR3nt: TGTGCCAGCAACGGACTAGCGGATGGCACCGGGGAGCTGTTTTTT
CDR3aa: CASNGLADGTGELFF

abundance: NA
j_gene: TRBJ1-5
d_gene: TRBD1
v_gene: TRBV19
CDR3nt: TGTGCCAGTAGCCCGACAGGGGGCGGGCAGCCCCAGCATTTT
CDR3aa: CASSPTGGGQPQHF

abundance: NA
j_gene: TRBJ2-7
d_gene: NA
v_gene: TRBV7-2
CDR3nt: TGTGCCAGCAGCTTAGGAGCCTCGGGGAGCTCCTACGAGCAGTACTTC
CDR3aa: CASSLGASGSSYEQYF

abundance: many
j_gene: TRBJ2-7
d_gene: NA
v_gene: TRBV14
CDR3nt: TGTGCCAGCAGCCAAGAGTTCAGGGCCGAGCAGTACTTC
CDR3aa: CASSQEFRAEQYF

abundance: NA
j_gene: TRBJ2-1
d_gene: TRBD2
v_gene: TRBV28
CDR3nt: TGTGCCAGCAGTCCCGGACTAGCGGGGGGGATCTCCTACAATGAGCAGTTCTTC
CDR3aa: CASSPGLAGGISYNEQFF

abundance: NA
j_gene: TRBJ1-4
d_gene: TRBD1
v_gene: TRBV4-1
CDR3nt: TGCGCCAGCGCTACGGGACAGGGTTTTAATGAAAAACTGTTTTTT
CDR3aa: CASATGQGFNEKLFF

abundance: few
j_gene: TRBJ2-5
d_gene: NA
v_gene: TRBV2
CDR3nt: TGTGCCAGCAGTGGAACGCGTTCCGGGGAGACCCAGTACTTC
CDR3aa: CASSGTRSGETQYF

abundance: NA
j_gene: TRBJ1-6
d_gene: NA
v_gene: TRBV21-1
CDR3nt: TGTGCCAGCAGCAAAGCGCTATGGTACAGAAACTCCTATAATTCACCCCTCCACTTT
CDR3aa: CASSKALWYRNSYNSPLHF

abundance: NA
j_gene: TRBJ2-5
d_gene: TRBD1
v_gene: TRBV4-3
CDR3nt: TGCGCCAGCAGCCAAGGAATGGACAGGGGTCATAAAGAGACCCAGTACTTC
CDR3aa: CASSQGMDRGHKETQYF

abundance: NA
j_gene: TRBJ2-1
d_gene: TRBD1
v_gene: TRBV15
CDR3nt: TGTGCCATCGGGACAGGGAGATACAATGAGCAGTTCTTC
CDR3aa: CAIGTGRYNEQFF

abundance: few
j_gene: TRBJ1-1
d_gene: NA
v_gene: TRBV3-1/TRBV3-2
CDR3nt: TGTGCCAGCAGCCTAGGGGGAGCCCAGAACACTGAAGCTTTCTTT
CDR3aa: CASSLGGAQNTEAFF

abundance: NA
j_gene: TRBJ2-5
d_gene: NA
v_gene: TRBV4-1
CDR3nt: TGCGCCAGCAGCCGGGGGTCAGGGGATTGGGAGACCCAGTACTTC
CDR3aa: CASSRGSGDWETQYF

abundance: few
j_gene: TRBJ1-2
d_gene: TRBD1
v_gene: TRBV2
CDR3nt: TGTGCCAGCAGTTTCGATTGGACAGGGGCTGGCTACACCTTC
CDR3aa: CASSFDWTGAGYTF

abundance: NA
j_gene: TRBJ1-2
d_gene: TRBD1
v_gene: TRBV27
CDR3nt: TGTGCCAGCAGTTTTAGGGACAGGGGGGCGTATGGCTACACCTTC
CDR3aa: CASSFRDRGAYGYTF

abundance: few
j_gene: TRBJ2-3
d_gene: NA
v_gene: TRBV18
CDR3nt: TGTGCCAGCTCACCACAGACAGGGAGGACAGATACGCAGTATTTT
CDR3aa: CASSPQTGRTDTQYF

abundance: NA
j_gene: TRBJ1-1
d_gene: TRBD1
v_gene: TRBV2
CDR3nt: TGTGCCAGCAGTGGACAGGGAGGCTCGAACACTGAAGCTTTCTTT
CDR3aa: CASSGQGGSNTEAFF

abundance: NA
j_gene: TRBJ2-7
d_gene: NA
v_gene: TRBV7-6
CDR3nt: TGTGCCAGCAGCTTAGCGGCCACCTACGAGCAGTACTTC
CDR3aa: CASSLAATYEQYF

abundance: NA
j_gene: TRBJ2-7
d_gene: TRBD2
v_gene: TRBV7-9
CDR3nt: TGTGCCAGCAGCTTAGGGACTAGCGGGGACCCCTACGAGCAGTACTTC
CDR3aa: CASSLGTSGDPYEQYF

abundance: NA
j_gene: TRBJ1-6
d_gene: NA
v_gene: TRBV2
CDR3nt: TGTGCCAGCAGTGATCCGGGGAGCTCCTATAATTCACCCCTCCACTTT
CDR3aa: CASSDPGSSYNSPLHF

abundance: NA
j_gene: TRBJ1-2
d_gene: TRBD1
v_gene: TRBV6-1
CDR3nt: TGTGCCAGCAGTGAAAATGGAGGGACAGGGAGCTATGGCTACACCTTC
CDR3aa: CASSENGGTGSYGYTF

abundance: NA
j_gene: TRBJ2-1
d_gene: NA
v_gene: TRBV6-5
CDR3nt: TGTGCCGGTAGACAGCCAGGGGTGTACAATGAGCAGTTCTTC
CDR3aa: CAGRQPGVYNEQFF

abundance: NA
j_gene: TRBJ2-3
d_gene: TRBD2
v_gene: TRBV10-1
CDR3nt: TGCGCCAGCAGTGTCCTAGCGGGGGGGCCGGATACGCAGTATTTT
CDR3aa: CASSVLAGGPDTQYF